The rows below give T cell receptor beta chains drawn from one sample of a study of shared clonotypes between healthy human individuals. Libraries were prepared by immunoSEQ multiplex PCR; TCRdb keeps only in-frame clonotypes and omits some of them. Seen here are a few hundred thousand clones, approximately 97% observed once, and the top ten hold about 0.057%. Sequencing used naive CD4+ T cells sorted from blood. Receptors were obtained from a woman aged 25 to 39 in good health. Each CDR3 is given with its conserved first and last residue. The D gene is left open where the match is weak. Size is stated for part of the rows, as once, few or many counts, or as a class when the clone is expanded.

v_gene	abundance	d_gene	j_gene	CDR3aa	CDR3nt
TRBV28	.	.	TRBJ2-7	CASSSMGRRNEQYF	TGTGCCAGCAGCTCTATGGGAAGGCGAAACGAGCAGTACTTC
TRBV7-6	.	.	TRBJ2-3	CASSPLLDPTPPDTQYF	TGTGCCAGCAGCCCCCTCCTTGATCCCACCCCCCCAGATACGCAGTATTTT
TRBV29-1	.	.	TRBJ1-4	CSVEESGKLFF	TGCAGCGTTGAAGAGTCGGGGAAACTGTTTTTT
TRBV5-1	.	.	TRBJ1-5	CASSYDGQSNQPQHF	TGCGCCAGCAGCTATGATGGGCAGAGCAATCAGCCCCAGCATTTT
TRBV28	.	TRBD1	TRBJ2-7	CASSPTGGRYEQYF	TGTGCCAGCAGTCCGACAGGGGGCAGGTACGAGCAGTACTTC
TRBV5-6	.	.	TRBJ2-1	CASSTRSNEQFF	TGTGCCAGCAGCACACGGAGCAATGAGCAGTTCTTC
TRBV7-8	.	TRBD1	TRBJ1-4	CASSLARSTQGVGNEKLFF	TGTGCCAGCAGCTTAGCGAGGTCCACACAGGGGGTGGGAAATGAAAAACTGTTTTTT
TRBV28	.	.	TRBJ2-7	CASSGQPLPYEQYF	TGTGCCAGCAGCGGACAGCCACTCCCCTACGAGCAGTACTTC
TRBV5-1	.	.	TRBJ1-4	CASSSGRNDEKLFF	TGCGCCAGCAGCTCCGGACGAAACGATGAAAAACTGTTTTTT
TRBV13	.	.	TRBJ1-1	CASSFRPNTEAFF	TGTGCCAGCAGCTTCCGCCCGAACACTGAAGCTTTCTTT
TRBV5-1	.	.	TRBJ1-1	CASSSGMNTEAFF	TGCGCCAGCAGTTCGGGGATGAACACTGAAGCTTTCTTT
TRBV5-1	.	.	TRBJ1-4	CASSLSAINEKLFF	TGCGCCAGCAGCTTGTCCGCAATTAATGAAAAACTGTTTTTT
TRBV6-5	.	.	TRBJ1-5	CASRKRGGEEPQHF	TGTGCCAGCAGAAAACGGGGGGGAGAGGAACCCCAGCATTTT
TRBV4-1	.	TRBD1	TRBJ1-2	CASSQEAPTGGAARYGYTF	TGCGCCAGCAGCCAAGAGGCCCCGACAGGGGGCGCAGCCCGCTATGGCTACACCTTC
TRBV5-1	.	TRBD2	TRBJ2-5	CASSLAKTSGIRVRETQYF	TGCGCCAGCAGCTTGGCTAAGACTAGCGGGATACGTGTTCGCGAGACCCAGTACTTC
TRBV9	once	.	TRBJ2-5	CASSAGVPGALQETQYF	TGTGCCAGCAGCGCTGGTGTCCCGGGGGCGCTCCAAGAGACCCAGTACTTC
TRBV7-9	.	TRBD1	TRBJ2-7	CASSFGQGSSYEQYF	TGTGCCAGCAGCTTTGGACAGGGGTCCTCCTACGAGCAGTACTTC
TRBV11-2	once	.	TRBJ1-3	CASSRKEGGRNTIYF	TGTGCCAGCAGCCGTAAAGAGGGAGGTAGAAACACCATATATTTT
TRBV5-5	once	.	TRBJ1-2	CASSLKATDYGYTF	TGTGCCAGCAGCTTGAAGGCTACAGACTATGGCTACACCTTC
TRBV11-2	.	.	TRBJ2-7	CASSRPGSYEQYF	TGTGCCAGCAGCCGTCCGGGGAGTTACGAGCAGTACTTC